Listed below are T cell receptor beta chains from one sample, sequenced in a study of blood T cell repertoires in COVID-19. Sequencing was performed with immunoSEQ multiplex PCR; in TCRdb, only in-frame clones are kept and a portion is missing. This table holds about 290,000 clones, approximately 90% found once. Sequenced: peripheral blood. The receptors stem from a woman aged 25-40 years with active or convalescent COVID-19. CDR3s include the opening cysteine and the closing phenylalanine or tryptophan. Each record gives: V gene, J gene, CDR3 protein.

v_call: TRBV29-1; j_call: TRBJ1-3; cdr3_aa: CSARTGSNTIYF
v_call: TRBV28; j_call: TRBJ2-7; cdr3_aa: CASSFVVVSGTKQYF
v_call: TRBV6-2/TRBV6-3; j_call: TRBJ1-5; cdr3_aa: CASSQRGDRGRPQHF
v_call: TRBV7-8; j_call: TRBJ2-3; cdr3_aa: CASSYRPVSGVRTDTQYF
v_call: TRBV6-6; j_call: TRBJ1-2; cdr3_aa: CASSPGQLYGYTF
v_call: TRBV2; j_call: TRBJ1-6; cdr3_aa: CASRLDEPLHF
v_call: TRBV9; j_call: TRBJ1-1; cdr3_aa: CASSARQGGTEAFF
v_call: TRBV5-1; j_call: TRBJ1-1; cdr3_aa: CASSEQGARNTEAFF
v_call: TRBV7-9; j_call: TRBJ1-4; cdr3_aa: CASRPGDEKLFF
v_call: TRBV30; j_call: TRBJ1-2; cdr3_aa: CAWRVTGGYNYGYTF
v_call: TRBV9; j_call: TRBJ1-5; cdr3_aa: CASSARGTEIEPQHF
v_call: TRBV3-1/TRBV3-2; j_call: TRBJ2-1; cdr3_aa: CASSPLEVRRYNEQFF
v_call: TRBV6-5; j_call: TRBJ2-7; cdr3_aa: CASSPQAGRYEQYF
v_call: TRBV7-2; j_call: TRBJ1-6; cdr3_aa: CASSSTGGDSPLHF
v_call: TRBV6-5; j_call: TRBJ2-1; cdr3_aa: CASPGLYGEYNEQFF
v_call: TRBV7-7; j_call: TRBJ2-1; cdr3_aa: CASSLASNGEQFF
v_call: TRBV5-1; j_call: TRBJ1-2; cdr3_aa: CASSLGQGADGYTF
v_call: TRBV3-1/TRBV3-2; j_call: TRBJ1-6; cdr3_aa: CASSQDPGGYSPLHF
v_call: TRBV9; j_call: TRBJ2-1; cdr3_aa: CASSPRGGGASNEQFF
v_call: TRBV7-9; j_call: TRBJ2-1; cdr3_aa: CASSLGMGETYNEQFF
v_call: TRBV9; j_call: TRBJ2-5; cdr3_aa: CASSDAGVLGTQYF
v_call: TRBV5-1; j_call: TRBJ2-2; cdr3_aa: CASSLLNTGELFF
v_call: TRBV6-2/TRBV6-3; j_call: TRBJ1-3; cdr3_aa: CASRPTGVAGNTIYF
v_call: TRBV7-9; j_call: TRBJ1-3; cdr3_aa: CASSSSPGNTIYF
v_call: TRBV5-1; j_call: TRBJ2-1; cdr3_aa: CASSHTGFHEQFF
v_call: TRBV9; j_call: TRBJ1-2; cdr3_aa: CASSSRLERDYTF
v_call: TRBV12-3/TRBV12-4; j_call: TRBJ1-2; cdr3_aa: CASSLEARGYTF
v_call: TRBV6-5; j_call: TRBJ1-4; cdr3_aa: CASNQGAHLEKLFF
v_call: TRBV6-5; j_call: TRBJ1-2; cdr3_aa: CASIPSGGGYTF
v_call: TRBV12-5; j_call: TRBJ1-6; cdr3_aa: CASGLPGLSPLHF
v_call: TRBV29-1; j_call: TRBJ2-1; cdr3_aa: CSLRDRVYNEQFF
v_call: TRBV19; j_call: TRBJ1-1; cdr3_aa: CASSMETNTEAFF
v_call: TRBV2; j_call: TRBJ1-2; cdr3_aa: CASSEEARFIRGYTF
v_call: TRBV18; j_call: TRBJ2-3; cdr3_aa: CASSLLAGGTTDTQYF
v_call: TRBV7-8; j_call: TRBJ2-7; cdr3_aa: CASSLSETSGYEQYF
v_call: TRBV6-5; j_call: TRBJ1-1; cdr3_aa: CASSFLQGNTEAFF
v_call: TRBV5-1; j_call: TRBJ1-3; cdr3_aa: CASSRSTVGNTIYF
v_call: TRBV9; j_call: TRBJ2-3; cdr3_aa: CASSVMGQYTDTQYF
v_call: TRBV10-2; j_call: TRBJ2-3; cdr3_aa: CASSDLASHHTDTQYF
v_call: TRBV6-5; j_call: TRBJ1-1; cdr3_aa: CASRRGINTEAFF
v_call: TRBV19; j_call: TRBJ1-2; cdr3_aa: CASSPIWTGGDGYTF
v_call: TRBV15; j_call: TRBJ2-1; cdr3_aa: CATSKRGSYNEQFF
v_call: TRBV18; j_call: TRBJ1-2; cdr3_aa: CASSLDQGSNPYGYTF
v_call: TRBV18; j_call: TRBJ1-2; cdr3_aa: CASSPPGGHGYTF
v_call: TRBV15; j_call: TRBJ1-5; cdr3_aa: CATSRAGGQGGQPQHF
v_call: TRBV7-9; j_call: TRBJ1-3; cdr3_aa: CANQVNSGNTIYF
v_call: TRBV27; j_call: TRBJ2-5; cdr3_aa: CASSSRTGPQETQYF